The 11 T cell receptor beta chains below were found in one sample sequenced in a study of CD8 T cells in Susac syndrome. Random hexamers were used to reverse transcribe the RNA input (about 0.5 to 1 ug). TCRdb called the immunoSEQ multiplex PCR reads again in MiXCR, with one record for every CDR3 protein. The sample yields hundreds of thousands of distinct CDR3 sequences, just over 90% seen once. Sequences were obtained from CD4+ T cells from PBMCs. All receptors come from a human donor with multiple sclerosis.

This clonotype was observed once. This sequence joins TRBV30 and TRBJ1-2, with TRBD1 matching over 7 bases. Looked up from germline, CDR1 is GTSNPN and CDR2 is SVGIG (reference sequence). V was pared by 3 bases and J by 6 bases, with 19 bases of the junction left unmatched. This CDR3 has 17 amino acids. The chain's CDR3 is CAWREGRDSGGRHGYTF. The CDR3 DNA is TGTGCCTGGAGGGAAGGACGGGACAGCGGGGGTCGGCATGGCTACACCTTC.

The chain carries TRBV6-6 and TRBJ1-6; a weak D match, TRBD1 (6 bases). With 2 bases removed from V and 11 bases from J, the gap between germline ends came to 13 bases. CDR3 length: 14 residues. From germline, CDR1 is MNHNY and CDR2 SVGAGI (reference sequence). The CDR3 region has the DNA TGTGCCAGCAGTTACGAAAGGGGACAAACACCCCTCCACTTT. It codes for CASSYERGQTPLHF.

The chain recombines TRBV15 with TRBJ1-3; TRBD1 might be the D (6 bases). The V gene lost 8 bases and the J gene lost 0 bases, with 14 bases spanning the gap. The CDR3 runs 15 residues. CDR1 is LNHNV, CDR2 YYDKDF, per germline (reference sequence). The CDR3 DNA sequence: TGTGCCACCCGATGGGGGGGGCCCTCTGGAAACACCATATATTTT. Translation: CATRWGGPSGNTIYF. Combining the CDR3 with reference TRBV15 and TRBJ1-3 gives the whole variable domain DAMVIQNPRYQVTQFGKPVTLSCSQTLNHNVMYWYQQKSSQAPKLLFHYYDKDFNNEADTPDNFQSRRPNTSFCFLDIRSPGLGDTAMYLCATRWGGPSGNTIYFGEGSWLTVV.

The chain carries TRBV4-1 and TRBJ1-3, with 7 bases fitting TRBD1. The CDR3 is made up of 15 amino acids. With V trimmed by 3 bases and J by 5 bases, 7 bases remained unmatched. The V gene's germline CDR1 is MGHRA and CDR2 YSYEKL. The CDR3 loop reads CASSQPGGLRNTIYF. The CDR3 region has the DNA TGCGCCAGCAGCCAGCCAGGGGGTTTAAGAAACACCATATATTTT.

The chain has TRBV5-1 and TRBJ1-1; D is unresolved. Germline assignment: CDR1 SGHRS and CDR2 YFSETQ. The V end lost 3 bases, the J end lost 7 bases, and 10 bases lay between the germline ends. CDR3 length: 12 amino acids. CDR3 in DNA: TGCGCCAGCAGCTCCGTTGGGATTGAAGCTTTCTTT. Its translation is CASSSVGIEAFF.

The chain combines TRBV28 with TRBJ1-1, with D possibly matching TRBD1 (6 bases). V was pared by 7 bases and J by 4 bases, with 19 bases between. Per the germline V gene, CDR1 is MDHEN and CDR2 is SYDVKM. CDR3 size: 15 residues. CDR3: CASKVIRGRATEAFF. CDR3 DNA sequence: TGTGCCAGCAAAGTGATCAGGGGCAGGGCCACTGAAGCTTTCTTT.

The chain links TRBV7-2 to TRBJ2-2; D uncertain. Germline CDR1 reads SGHTA; CDR2 reads FQGNSA. This CDR3 region has 16 residues. V was trimmed by 5 bases and J by 1 base, leaving 14 bases between them. CDR3 amino acids: CASSATPVGNTGELFF. The DNA for the CDR3 is TGTGCCAGCAGCGCCACGCCGGTGGGGAACACCGGGGAGCTGTTTTTT.

The chain employs TRBV10-3 and TRBJ1-1, with 8 bases lining up with TRBD1. Trimming cost V 5 bases and J 1 base; bases outside gene matches: 3. CDR3 length equals 14 residues. Germline lookup yields CDR1 ENHRY and CDR2 SYGVKD. CDR3 in DNA: TGTGCCATCAGTCCAGACAGGGGGAACACTGAAGCTTTCTTT. As protein: CAISPDRGNTEAFF.

This chain uses TRBV19 with TRBJ2-2, with 13 nucleotides matching TRBD2. The CDR3 runs to 15 residues. The ends lost 7 bases at V and 4 bases at J; junction bases unmatched: 3. Germline lookup yields CDR1 LNHDA and CDR2 SQIVND (reference sequence). The CDR3 loop is CASKLAGGGTGELFF. Written as DNA, the CDR3 is TGTGCCAGTAAACTAGCGGGAGGGGGCACCGGGGAGCTGTTTTTT.

This sequence joins TRBV15 and TRBJ2-2; 11 nucleotides line up with TRBD2. Unmatched junction bases numbered 6, after V lost 8 bases and J lost 7 bases. Per germline, CDR1 LNHNV and CDR2 YYDKDF (reference sequence). The CDR3 is 14 amino acids. CDR3: CATGTSGSFGELFF. CDR3 nucleotide sequence: TGTGCCACCGGAACTAGCGGGAGTTTCGGGGAGCTGTTTTTT.

The rearrangement joins TRBV6-2 or TRBV6-3 to TRBJ2-7; D not resolved. The CDR3 sequence is 13 residues long. The ends were cut back, 0 bases at V and 3 bases at J, with 6 bases in the middle. The V gene's germline CDR1 is MNHEY and CDR2 SVGEGT. The CDR3 nucleotides read TGTGCCAGCAGTTACTCGGACCGCTACGAGCAGTACTTC. This gives the protein CASSYSDRYEQYF.